The sequence of this T cell receptor beta chain was determined in a study of early T cells in non-severe SARS-CoV-2 infection (dated by TCRdb to the early 2020s). In the study overall: Because TCR sequencing was done on bulk RNA from unsorted whole blood, the alpha and beta chains could not be paired.

Libraries were prepared through 5' RACE. Sequencing took place on a NextSeq 500. The TCR library protocol attached unique molecular identifiers to individual cDNA molecules to correct for sequencing error and PCR bias. Both TCR alpha and beta chains were sequenced, and tight co-correlation was observed between alpha and beta sequence abundances in each sample. The study's own analysis went as follows. Decombinator V4 was used to annotate the V gene, J gene and CDR3 of the TCR sequences. Expanded TCRs were defined as changing significantly between any two time points under a Poisson model with p below 0.0001. TCR abundances were normalised to the total number of TCRs sequenced in each sample and reported as counts per million. TRAV1-2 paired with TRAJ12, TRAJ20 or TRAJ33 defined MAIT TCRs, while TRAV10 paired with TRAJ18 defined iNKT TCRs. VDJdb, accessed on 1 November 2021, was searched for TCRs annotated for CMV, EBV and SARS-CoV-2, and TCRs annotated for more than one antigen were excluded. TCRdb ran its own pipeline on the public reads, namely fastp trimming at Q25 and MiXCR clone calling, and kept in-frame beta chains. Each entry merges the rows of one CDR3 protein and shows their most common DNA and genes. TCRdb's processing, not the authors' own work, is the source of the V and J calls. This sample gives under 60,000 distinct CDR3 sequences in total; 9.3% of them show up just once. The ten largest clones capture 20% of the sample.

Broad study findings and their caveats: VDJdb matching was skewed toward anti-spike CD8 responses, so virus-specific expansions were likely underestimated and private and CD4 specificities were missed.

Worth noting for this clonotype: Its antigen has not been determined. Per-base qualities were not stored, and no clone one base away is much larger.

This was a case-control study nested in a cohort of healthcare workers in London, UK, who had nasopharyngeal swab PCR tests and blood samples taken every week. Healthcare workers were enrolled in the week of the UK lockdown, from 23 to 31 March 2020, and were followed every week for up to roughly 15 weeks. The CDR3 has 12 amino acids, counting the end cysteine and phenylalanine. Only CDR3 DNA remains: 36 bases, in frame from the first base. The V and J ends are trimmed by 10 bases and 6 bases, leaving 16 bases between them. CDR1 SGHAT and CDR2 FQNNGV were looked up in the germline V gene. This TCR was recovered from an adult who was a healthcare worker with PCR-confirmed SARS-CoV-2 infection or an uninfected control (not recorded which). Source material: whole blood. The sequence links TRBV11-2 to TRBJ2-7; confidence is insufficient to name the D gene. The bases read TGTGCCACCGGAAAGGGTGTTGGCGAGCAGTACTTC. The translation is CATGKGVGEQYF.